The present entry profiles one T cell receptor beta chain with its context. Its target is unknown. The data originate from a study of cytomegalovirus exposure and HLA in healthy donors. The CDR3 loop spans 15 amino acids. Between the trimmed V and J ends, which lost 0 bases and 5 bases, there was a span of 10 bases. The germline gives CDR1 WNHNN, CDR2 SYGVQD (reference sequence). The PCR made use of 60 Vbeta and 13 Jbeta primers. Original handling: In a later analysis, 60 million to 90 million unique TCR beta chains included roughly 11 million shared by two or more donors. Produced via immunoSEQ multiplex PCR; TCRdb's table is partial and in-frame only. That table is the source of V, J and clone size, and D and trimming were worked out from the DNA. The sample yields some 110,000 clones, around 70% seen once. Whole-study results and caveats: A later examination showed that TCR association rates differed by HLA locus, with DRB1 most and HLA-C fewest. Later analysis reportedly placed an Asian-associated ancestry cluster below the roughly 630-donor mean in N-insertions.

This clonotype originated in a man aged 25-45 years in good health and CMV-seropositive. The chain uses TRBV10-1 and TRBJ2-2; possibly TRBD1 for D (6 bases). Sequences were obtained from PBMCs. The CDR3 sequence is CASSESGAHTGELFF. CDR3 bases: TGCGCCAGCAGTGAGTCGGGGGCGCATACCGGGGAGCTGTTTTTT.